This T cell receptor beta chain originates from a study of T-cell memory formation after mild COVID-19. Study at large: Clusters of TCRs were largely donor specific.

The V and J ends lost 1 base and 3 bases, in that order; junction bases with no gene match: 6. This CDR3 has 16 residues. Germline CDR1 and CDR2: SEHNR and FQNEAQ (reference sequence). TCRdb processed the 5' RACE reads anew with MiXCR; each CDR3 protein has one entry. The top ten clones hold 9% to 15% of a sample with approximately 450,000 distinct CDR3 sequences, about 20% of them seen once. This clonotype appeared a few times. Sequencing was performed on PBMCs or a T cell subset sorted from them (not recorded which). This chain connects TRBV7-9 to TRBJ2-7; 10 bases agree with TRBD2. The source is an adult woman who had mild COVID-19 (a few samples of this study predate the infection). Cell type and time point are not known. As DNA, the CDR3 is TGTGCCAGCAGCTTAGGTACAGGGACTAGCGTCTACGAGCAGTACTTC. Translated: CASSLGTGTSVYEQYF.